One and the same sample provided the 18 T cell receptor beta chains below, sequenced in a study of cytomegalovirus exposure and HLA in healthy donors. The PCR ran on 60 Vbeta and 13 Jbeta primers. Profiled with immunoSEQ multiplex PCR; TCRdb holds only in-frame clones, not every one. The table lists hundreds of thousands of clones, 75% to 90% of them singletons. Material for sequencing was PBMCs. These receptors were obtained from a boy aged 2 to 9 in good health and CMV-seronegative.

V usage is TRBV27 and J usage is TRBJ2-3; TRBD2 agrees at 8 bases. V dropped 0 bases and J dropped 5; count of bases not matched to a gene: 7. CDR3 length: 16 amino acids. The V gene's germline CDR1 is MNHEY and CDR2 SMNVEV (reference sequence). CDR3 in amino acids: CASSLSSGSFGDTQYF. The CDR3 DNA reads TGTGCCAGCAGTTTATCCAGCGGGAGTTTCGGAGATACGCAGTATTTT.

This clone has only a few counts. This chain links TRBV10-3 with TRBJ2-1, with 8 bases that match TRBD2. There are 14 residues in the CDR3. The V segment lost 3 bases and the J segment 7 bases; nucleotides outside the gene matches: 5. Germline values: CDR1 ENHRY, CDR2 SYGVKD. CDR3 amino acids: CAISEKREGNEQFF. CDR3 DNA sequence: TGTGCCATCAGTGAAAAACGGGAGGGGAATGAGCAGTTCTTC.

The chain joins TRBV5-6 to TRBJ2-7; D is possibly TRBD2 (5 bases). V was pared by 1 base and J by 4 bases, with 15 bases between. Germline CDR1 is SGHDT and CDR2 is YYEEEE. The CDR3 is 15 residues long. The CDR3 nucleotides read TGTGCCAGCAGCTTGCCAGCAGCGGTTTATTACGAGCAGTACTTC. This sequence encodes CASSLPAAVYYEQYF.

The chain links TRBV30 to TRBJ2-4; TRBD2 might be the D (6 bases). Germline assignment: CDR1 GTSNPN and CDR2 SVGIG (reference sequence). This CDR3 is built from 14 residues. With 6 bases removed from V and 6 bases from J, the gap between germline ends came to 18 bases. The CDR3 protein is CACGGVSFGNIQYF. The CDR3, as DNA: TGTGCCTGTGGCGGGGTGAGTTTTGGAAACATTCAGTACTTC.

The count of this clone is one. The chain joins TRBV6-5 to TRBJ2-7; 11 nucleotides line up with TRBD2. From germline, CDR1 is MNHEY and CDR2 SVGAGI. The CDR3 runs to 15 residues. The trim removed 6 bases at V and 7 bases at J, leaving 11 bases unmatched. The CDR3 sequence is CASSPISGRGREQYF. The CDR3 nucleotides read TGTGCCAGCAGCCCTATTAGCGGGAGGGGAAGGGAGCAGTACTTC.

The chain links TRBV19 to TRBJ2-3; 8 nucleotides align to TRBD2. This CDR3 is 16 amino acids long. In germline, CDR1 is LNHDA, CDR2 SQIVND (reference sequence). The junction had 9 bases not matched to a gene; V was cut back by 1 base and J by 6 bases. CDR3 sequence (DNA): TGTGCCAGTAGTATAGCGAGACTAGCGTGGACCGATACGCAGTATTTT. It specifies CASSIARLAWTDTQYF.

This chain uses TRBV9 with TRBJ2-2; 9 positions agree with TRBD2. Germline loops: CDR1 SGDLS, CDR2 YYNGEE. There are 16 residues in the CDR3. With 0 bases clipped from V and 10 bases from J, the junction kept 10 bases outside the gene matches. CDR3 amino acids: CASSVGGGLAGMELFF. In nucleotides, the CDR3 is TGTGCCAGCAGCGTAGGAGGAGGTCTAGCGGGAATGGAGCTGTTTTTT.

Points on this clone: The junction differs from germline at one of its ends, possibly a read error. CDR3 sequence: CASSSVGPNNPGYQETQYF. CDR3 in DNA: TGTGCTAGCAGCTCAGTTGGTCCTAACAATCCGGGGTACCAAGAGACCCAGTACTTC. The chain has TRBV7-7 and TRBJ2-5; D is possibly TRBD2 (5 bases). Germline CDR1 reads SSHAT; CDR2 reads FNYEAQ (reference sequence). CDR3 length: 19 amino acids.

This rearrangement joins TRBV19 to TRBJ2-5; 9 bases are a match to TRBD1. This CDR3 has 14 residues. Germline CDR1 reads LNHDA; CDR2 reads SQIVND (reference sequence). The V segment lost 6 bases and the J segment 2 bases; nucleotides outside the gene matches: 4. CDR3 nucleotides: TGTGCCAGTAGCCCGGGACAGGGTCAAGAGACCCAGTACTTC. Translated, it gives CASSPGQGQETQYF.

CDR3 amino acids: CASSLGLAGPRQTQYF. The DNA of the CDR3 is TGTGCCAGCTCACTGGGACTAGCGGGCCCGAGGCAGACCCAGTACTTC. V gene TRBV18 combines with J gene TRBJ2-5; 12 nucleotides match TRBD2. Trimming removed 4 bases from V and 6 bases from J; junction bases left unmatched: 9. This CDR3 has 16 amino acids. The germline V gene has CDR1 KGHSH and CDR2 LQKENI.

This chain joins TRBV6-1 and TRBJ2-3, with 10 bases identical to TRBD2. Germline trimming cut 2 bases from V and 2 bases from J; bases unmatched to any gene: 7. Germline-derived CDR1 and CDR2 are MNHNS and SASEGT. This CDR3 region has 17 residues. The CDR3 protein is CASSERVAGGYTDTQYF. In nucleotides, the CDR3 is TGTGCCAGCAGTGAAAGGGTAGCGGGGGGTTACACAGATACGCAGTATTTT.

The chain couples TRBV5-6 to TRBJ2-3, with a possible D match to TRBD2 (6 bases). Per germline, CDR1 SGHDT and CDR2 YYEEEE. The V end lost 2 bases, the J end lost 5 bases, and 15 bases lay between the germline ends. The CDR3 runs to 15 residues. The CDR3 reads CASSLGAGIGDTQYF. The CDR3, as DNA: TGTGCCAGCAGCTTAGGGGCGGGGATAGGAGATACGCAGTATTTT.

Concerning this clone: One end of the junction does not line up with germline, which may come from a read error. The V and J genes are TRBV11-2 and TRBJ2-3, with TRBD2 matching 10 bases. CDR1 and CDR2 (germline): SGHAT, FQNNGV. The CDR3 runs 15 residues. The CDR3 spells CASGLERGGADTQYF. CDR3 coding DNA: TGTGCCAGCGGCTTAGAGCGGGGGGGGGCAGATACGCAGTATTTT.

The chain joins TRBV4-1 to TRBJ1-2; the match to TRBD1 covers 8 bases. Germline lookup yields CDR1 MGHRA and CDR2 YSYEKL. The J segment lost 3 bases and the V segment lost 3 bases, leaving 6 bases of the junction unmatched. The CDR3 spans 15 residues. The chain's CDR3 is CASSQQGQAYYGYTF. The CDR3 DNA reads TGCGCCAGCAGCCAGCAGGGACAGGCATACTATGGCTACACCTTC.

The chain couples TRBV10-1 to TRBJ2-3; 8 bases are a match to TRBD2. Germline values: CDR1 WNHNN, CDR2 SYGVQD (reference sequence). The CDR3 runs 16 residues. The ends lost 0 bases at V and 6 bases at J; junction bases unmatched: 8. The CDR3 region is CASSESGSSGEDTQYF. The DNA for the CDR3 is TGCGCCAGCAGTGAGTCAGGGAGTAGCGGGGAGGATACGCAGTATTTT.

The chain couples TRBV6-5 to TRBJ2-5; 8 bases are a match to TRBD1. The end of the DNA aligns better with TRBJ2-7, so the J call may be wrong. The CDR3 sequence is 13 residues long. Germline CDR1 is MNHEY and CDR2 is SVGAGI. The CDR3 protein is CATGDRGPYEQYF. Written as DNA, the CDR3 is TGTGCCACCGGCGACAGGGGCCCCTACGAGCAGTACTTC.

The rearrangement joins TRBV6-4 to TRBJ1-1, with D uncertain. The CDR3 length is 12 residues. The germline V gene encodes CDR1 MRHNA and CDR2 SNTAGT. V lost 2 bases to trimming and J lost 4 bases, with 5 bases between them. CDR3 residues: CASSDGGTEAFF. Here the CDR3 DNA reads TGTGCCAGCAGTGACGGCGGCACTGAAGCTTTCTTT.

The rearrangement joins TRBV4-2 to TRBJ2-7; 9 bases map to TRBD2. The CDR3 is made up of 15 amino acids. The V gene's germline CDR1 is LGHNA and CDR2 YNFKEQ. The V segment lost 0 bases and the J segment 2 bases; nucleotides outside the gene matches: 2. This CDR3 reads CASSQDGGGAYEQYF. The CDR3 nucleotides are TGTGCCAGCAGCCAAGACGGCGGGGGGGCCTACGAGCAGTACTTC.